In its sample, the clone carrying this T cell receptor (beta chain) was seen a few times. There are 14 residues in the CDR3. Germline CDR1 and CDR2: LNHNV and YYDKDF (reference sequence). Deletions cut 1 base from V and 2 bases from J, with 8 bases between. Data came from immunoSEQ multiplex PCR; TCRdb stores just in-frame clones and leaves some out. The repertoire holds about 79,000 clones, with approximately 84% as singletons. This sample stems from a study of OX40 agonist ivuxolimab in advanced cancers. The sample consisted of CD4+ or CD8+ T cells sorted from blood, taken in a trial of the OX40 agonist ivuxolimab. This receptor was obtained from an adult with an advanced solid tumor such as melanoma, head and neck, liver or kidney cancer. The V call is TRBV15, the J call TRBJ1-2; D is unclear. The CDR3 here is CATSRVSGNYGYTF. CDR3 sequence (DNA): TGTGCCACCAGCAGAGTCTCCGGGAACTATGGCTACACCTTC.